The sequence of this T cell receptor beta chain was determined in a study of blood T cell repertoires in COVID-19. V was clipped by 3 bases and J by 2 bases; unmatched bases: 3. CDR1 is SGDLS, CDR2 YYNGEE, per germline. The CDR3 covers 15 residues. TCRdb's copy holds only in-frame clones and misses some; the assay was immunoSEQ multiplex PCR. This sample carries some 150,000 clones, roughly 84% of them seen once, and the ten largest clones take around 15%. This clone has only a few counts. The V and J genes are TRBV9 and TRBJ2-1; 9 bases are a match to TRBD1. The TCR sequence derives from a man aged 50 to 60 who had recovered from COVID-19. Sequencing input: PBMCs or T cells enriched from blood (not recorded which). In DNA, the CDR3 is TGTGCCAGCAGCGCAGGACAGGGGACCTACAATGAGCAGTTCTTC. This codes for CASSAGQGTYNEQFF.